This T cell receptor (beta chain) was sequenced in a study of cytomegalovirus exposure and HLA in healthy donors. V gave up 2 bases and J gave up 4 bases, with 6 bases separating them. Germline CDR1 MNHEY, CDR2 SVGAGI. The CDR3 consists of 13 residues. It was with 60 Vbeta and 13 Jbeta primers that the PCR ran. Assay: immunoSEQ multiplex PCR; the TCRdb copy retains only in-frame clones and omits some. This sample has around 150,000 clones; about 76% occur once, and the top ten carry 1.2% to 1.5%. Material for sequencing was PBMCs. The TCR comes from a woman in her forties in good health and CMV-seronegative. The J gene is TRBJ1-5, the V gene TRBV6-5; D call uncertain. This CDR3 reads CASSYEENQPQHF. CDR3 nucleotide sequence: TGTGCCAGCAGTTACGAGGAGAATCAGCCCCAGCATTTT.